Presented here are 3 T cell receptor beta chains from one specimen sequenced in a study of identical twins. MiXCR was run by TCRdb on the 5' RACE reads, yielding one entry per CDR3 protein. Among hundreds of thousands of distinct CDR3 sequences, approximately 7.9% were seen once, and the ten largest hold over 5%. The sample also formed part of further work on yellow fever vaccine responses in identical twins.

Sequenced input: CD8+ T cells sorted from blood. The origin of the receptors is a woman aged 18-30 years in good health.

This clonotype was seen only a few times. The chain's CDR3 is CASSRLASATDTQYF. In nucleotides, the CDR3 is TGTGCCAGCAGCCGCCTGGCTAGCGCAACAGATACGCAGTATTTT. The chain is built from TRBV12-3 or TRBV12-4 and TRBJ2-3; the D gene is possibly TRBD2 (6 bases). V was pared by 6 bases and J by 3 bases, with 16 bases between. The CDR3 loop spans 15 amino acids.

V usage is TRBV7-9 and J usage is TRBJ2-7, with a tentative D call TRBD2 (5 bases). Germline CDR1 is SEHNR and CDR2 is FQNEAQ (reference sequence). V gave up 0 bases and J gave up 3 bases, with 9 bases separating them. There are 14 residues in the CDR3. The CDR3 loop reads CASSLAGVSYEQYF. CDR3 bases: TGTGCCAGCAGCTTAGCCGGGGTGAGCTACGAGCAGTACTTC.

This chain joins TRBV28 and TRBJ2-3, with 8 bases identical to TRBD2. Germline assignment: CDR1 MDHEN and CDR2 SYDVKM. The CDR3 contains 16 residues. Germline trimming cut 0 bases from V and 3 bases from J; bases unmatched to any gene: 5. The CDR3 DNA follows: TGTGCCAGCAGTTTATGGGGCGGGGGGAATACAGATACGCAGTATTTT. This codes for CASSLWGGGNTDTQYF.